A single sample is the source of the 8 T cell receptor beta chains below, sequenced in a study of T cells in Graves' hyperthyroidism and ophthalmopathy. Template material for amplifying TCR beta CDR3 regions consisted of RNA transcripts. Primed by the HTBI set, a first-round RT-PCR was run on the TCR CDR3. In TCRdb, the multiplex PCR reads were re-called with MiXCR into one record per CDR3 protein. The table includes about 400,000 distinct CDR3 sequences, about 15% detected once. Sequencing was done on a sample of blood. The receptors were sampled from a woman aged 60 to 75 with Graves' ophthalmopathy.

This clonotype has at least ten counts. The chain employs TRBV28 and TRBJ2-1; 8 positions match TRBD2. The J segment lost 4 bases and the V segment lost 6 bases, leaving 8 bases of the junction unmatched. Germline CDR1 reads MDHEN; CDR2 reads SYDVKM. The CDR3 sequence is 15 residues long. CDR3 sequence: CASRGLGRHYNEQFF. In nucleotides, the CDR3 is TGTGCCAGCAGGGGACTAGGCCGGCATTACAATGAGCAGTTCTTC.

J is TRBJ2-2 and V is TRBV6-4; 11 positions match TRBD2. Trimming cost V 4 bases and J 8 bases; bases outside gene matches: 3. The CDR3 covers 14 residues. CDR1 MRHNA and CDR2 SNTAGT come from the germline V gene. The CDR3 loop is CASSVLAGEGELFF. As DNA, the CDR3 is TGTGCCAGCAGTGTACTAGCGGGAGAAGGGGAGCTGTTTTTT.

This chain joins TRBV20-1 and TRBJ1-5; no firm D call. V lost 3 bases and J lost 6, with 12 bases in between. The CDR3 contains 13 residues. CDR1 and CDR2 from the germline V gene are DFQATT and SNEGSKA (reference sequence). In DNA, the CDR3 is TGCAGTGCTAGGGGAGAGGGTGTTCAGCCCCAGCATTTT. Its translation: CSARGEGVQPQHF.

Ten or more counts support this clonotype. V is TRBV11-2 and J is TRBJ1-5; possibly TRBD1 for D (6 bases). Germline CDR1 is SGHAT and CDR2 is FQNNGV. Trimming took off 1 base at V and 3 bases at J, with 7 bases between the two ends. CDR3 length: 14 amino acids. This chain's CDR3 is CASSLGTANQPQHF. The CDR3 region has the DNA TGTGCCAGCAGCTTAGGGACAGCCAATCAGCCCCAGCATTTT.

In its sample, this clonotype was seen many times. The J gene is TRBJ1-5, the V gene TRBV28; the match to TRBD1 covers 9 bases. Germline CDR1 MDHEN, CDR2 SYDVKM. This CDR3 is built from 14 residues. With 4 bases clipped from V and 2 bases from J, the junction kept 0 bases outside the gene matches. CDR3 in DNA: TGTGCCAGCAGTTGGACAGGGGGCAATCAGCCCCAGCATTTT. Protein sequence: CASSWTGGNQPQHF.

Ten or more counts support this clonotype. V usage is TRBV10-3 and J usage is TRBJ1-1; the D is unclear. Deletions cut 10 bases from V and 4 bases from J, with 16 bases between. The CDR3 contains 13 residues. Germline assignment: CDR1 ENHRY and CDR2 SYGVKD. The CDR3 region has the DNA TGTGCCACCACCGCACCTCCGACCACTGAAGCTTTCTTT. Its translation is CATTAPPTTEAFF.

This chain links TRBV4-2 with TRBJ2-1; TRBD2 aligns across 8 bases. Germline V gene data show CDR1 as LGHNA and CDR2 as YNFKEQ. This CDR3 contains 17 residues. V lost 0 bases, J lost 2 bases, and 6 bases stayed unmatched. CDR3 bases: TGTGCCAGCAGCCAAGAAACAAGCGGGAGCACCTACAATGAGCAGTTCTTC. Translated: CASSQETSGSTYNEQFF.

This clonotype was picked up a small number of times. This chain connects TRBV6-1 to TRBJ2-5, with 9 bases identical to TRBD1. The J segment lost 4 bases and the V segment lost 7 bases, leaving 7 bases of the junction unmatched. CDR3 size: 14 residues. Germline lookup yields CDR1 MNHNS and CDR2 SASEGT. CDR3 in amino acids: CASTKDRGGETQYF. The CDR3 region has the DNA TGTGCCAGCACTAAAGACAGGGGGGGAGAGACCCAGTACTTC.